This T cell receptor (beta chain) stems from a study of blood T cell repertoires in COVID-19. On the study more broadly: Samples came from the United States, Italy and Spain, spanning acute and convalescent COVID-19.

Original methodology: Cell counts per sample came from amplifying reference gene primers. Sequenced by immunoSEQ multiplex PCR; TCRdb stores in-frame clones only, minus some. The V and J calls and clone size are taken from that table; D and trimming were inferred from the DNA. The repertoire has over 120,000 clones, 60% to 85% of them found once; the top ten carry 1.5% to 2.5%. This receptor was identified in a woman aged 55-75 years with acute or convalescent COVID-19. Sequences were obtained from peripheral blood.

This chain's CDR3 is CASSEGGLAVIYNEQFF. CDR3 sequence (DNA): TGTGCCAGCAGTGAGGGTGGACTAGCGGTAATCTACAATGAGCAGTTCTTC. This chain links TRBV2 with TRBJ2-1, with 10 bases that match TRBD2. V lost 3 bases to trimming and J lost 3 bases; unmatched junction nucleotides: 8. The CDR3 loop spans 17 amino acids. Germline V gives CDR1 SNHLY, CDR2 FYNNEI.